This TCR beta chain originates from a study of blood T cell repertoires in COVID-19. Per the authors' pipeline: Scientists estimated how many nucleated cells there were by amplifying reference gene primers. Profiling relied on immunoSEQ multiplex PCR, and the TCRdb table lists in-frame clones only, not all of them. D and trimming come from the DNA, and the V and J calls and clone size come from that table. In the table there are under 300,000 clones, about 91% of which are singletons. CDR1 is SGHRS and CDR2 is YFSETQ in the germline V gene. The CDR3 length is 17 residues. V gave up 4 bases and J gave up 0 bases, with 17 bases separating them. Those who participated ranged in age from roughly 18 to 89 years and resided in under 25 US areas.

The source of this sequence is a human donor in a cohort exposed to, infected with or recovered from COVID-19 (not recorded which). The donor label of this sample is uncertain. The sample comprised PBMCs or T cells enriched from blood (not recorded which). J is TRBJ2-1 and V is TRBV5-1; the D gene is possibly TRBD1 (6 bases). The CDR3 is CASSPLGHSSSYNEQFF. CDR3 nucleotide sequence: TGCGCCAGCAGCCCCCTGGGACACTCGAGCTCCTACAATGAGCAGTTCTTC.